This is a list of T cell receptor beta chains from one sample in a study of cytomegalovirus exposure and HLA in healthy donors. Method: immunoSEQ multiplex PCR; TCRdb's copy keeps in-frame clones and lacks some. The sample holds 45,000 to 65,000 clones, around 82% seen once. The specimen sequenced was PBMCs. The receptors were gathered from a woman in her late teens or twenties in good health and CMV-seronegative. The CDR3 runs from the conserved cysteine through the conserved F or W. The D gene is left open where the match is weak. Clone size is given for some rows only: seen once, a few or many times, or a class if the clone is expanded.

>.|TRBV7-8|TRBJ2-7|.
TGTGCCAGCAGCCTCACAGGGCTCTCCGGATTATCCTACGAGCAGTACTTC
CASSLTGLSGLSYEQYF
>.|TRBV28|TRBJ2-7|TRBD1
TGTGCCAGCCTCCGGACAGGGGGCGGGAACGAGCAGTACTTC
CASLRTGGGNEQYF
>.|TRBV5-8|TRBJ2-5|.
TGTGCCAGCAGCTTGGGAGGACACCCCGCTGGAGAGACCCAGTACTTC
CASSLGGHPAGETQYF
>.|TRBV19|TRBJ1-5|.
TGTGACTTCCGGGGTAACAATCAGCCCCAGCATTTT
CDFRGNNQPQHF
>.|TRBV4-1|TRBJ1-1|TRBD1
TGCGCCAGCAGCTCGGGACAGCCGAACACTGAAGCTTTCTTT
CASSSGQPNTEAFF
>.|TRBV2|TRBJ2-7|TRBD2
TGTGCCAGCAAAACTAGCGGGAGCTCCTACGAGCAGTACTTC
CASKTSGSSYEQYF
>.|TRBV5-1|TRBJ2-2|.
TGCGCCAGCAGCAGCCAGGGGGGCAAGACCGGGGAGCTGTTTTTT
CASSSQGGKTGELFF
>.|TRBV15|TRBJ1-5|TRBD1
TGTGCCACCAGCCAACAGGGGTTCAGCCAGCCCCAGCATTTT
CATSQQGFSQPQHF
>.|TRBV25-1|TRBJ2-7|.
TGTGCCAGCAGTGACCGGACGGGGTTCTACGAGCAGTACTTC
CASSDRTGFYEQYF
>.|TRBV6-5|TRBJ2-7|TRBD1
TGTGCCAGCAGTTATGGGACAGGGATTTACGAGCAGTACTTC
CASSYGTGIYEQYF
>.|TRBV28|TRBJ1-3|.
TGTGCCAGCAGTTTAGGGGCAGCTGGAAACACCATATATTTT
CASSLGAAGNTIYF
>.|TRBV7-3|TRBJ2-7|TRBD1
TGTGCCAGCAGCAGAGGGACAGGAGAAACTTACGAGCAGTACTTC
CASSRGTGETYEQYF
>once|TRBV5-8|TRBJ1-5|.
TGTGCCAGCAGCTTCCGCGGTCAGCCCCAGCATTTT
CASSFRGQPQHF
>.|TRBV28|TRBJ1-2|TRBD1
TGTGCCAGCAGGCCTATACAGGGGAACTATGGCTACACCTTC
CASRPIQGNYGYTF
>.|TRBV10-3|TRBJ2-1|TRBD1
TGTGCCATCAGTGACTCCGGGACAGGGGGCGCGCAGGGCTCCTACAATGAGCAGTTCTTC
CAISDSGTGGAQGSYNEQFF
>.|TRBV5-1|TRBJ2-1|TRBD2
TGCGCCAGCAGCTTGAAACTAGCGCCCGGGGTCCAGTTCTTC
CASSLKLAPGVQFF
>.|TRBV2|TRBJ2-1|TRBD2
TGTGCCAGCATTCCGACTAGCGGGAGAGGGCAGTTCTTC
CASIPTSGRGQFF
>.|TRBV28|TRBJ1-6|.
TGTGCCAGCAGTGGGGGACATCGGTCACCCCTCCACTTT
CASSGGHRSPLHF
>.|TRBV29-1|TRBJ1-4|.
TGCAGCGTTGAGGAGATGGACAGCTATAATGAAAAACTGTTTTTT
CSVEEMDSYNEKLFF
>.|TRBV19|TRBJ2-6|.
TGTGCCAGTAGTATGCGGGGCTCTGGGGCCAACGTCCTGACTTTC
CASSMRGSGANVLTF
>.|TRBV30|TRBJ2-1|TRBD2
TGTGCCGGAGCCGTTAGCGGGAGTTCGAATGAGCAGTTCTTC
CAGAVSGSSNEQFF
>.|TRBV11-1|TRBJ1-2|TRBD1
TGTGCCAGCAGCCGTGGGACAGACCTATATGGCTACACCTTC
CASSRGTDLYGYTF
>once|TRBV11-2|TRBJ1-5|TRBD1
TGTGCCAGCAGCTTAGGGACAGGGGGCGCGAGGAATCAGCCCCAGCATTTT
CASSLGTGGARNQPQHF
>.|TRBV11-2|TRBJ1-1|TRBD1
TGTGCCAGCTCCTGGACAGGGGGTCATACTGAAGCTTTCTTT
CASSWTGGHTEAFF
>once|TRBV15|TRBJ2-5|.
TGTGCCACCAGCAGGGGCGAGAAAGAGACCCAGTACTTC
CATSRGEKETQYF
>.|TRBV29-1|TRBJ2-2|TRBD2
TGCAGCGTGAAGGGACTAGCGGGTGACACCGGGGAGCTGTTTTTT
CSVKGLAGDTGELFF
>few|TRBV2|TRBJ2-1|TRBD2
TGTGCCAGCAGTCCACCATCACTAGCGGGAGAGTTCTTC
CASSPPSLAGEFF
>.|TRBV7-3|TRBJ2-3|.
TGTGCCAGCAGCTTAAGCTGGGGGGCAGATACGCAGTATTTT
CASSLSWGADTQYF
>.|TRBV5-1|TRBJ1-1|TRBD1
TGCGCCAGCACTGGGACAGGGCTAACTTTCTTT
CASTGTGLTFF
>.|TRBV18|TRBJ2-2|TRBD1
TGTGCCAGCTCACTAGGACAGGGCATGAACACCGGGGAGCTGTTTTTT
CASSLGQGMNTGELFF
>.|TRBV5-1|TRBJ2-5|TRBD2
TGCGCCAGCAGCTTGGGGGATAGCGGGGGGCAAGAGACCCAGTACTTC
CASSLGDSGGQETQYF
>.|TRBV28|TRBJ2-1|TRBD2
TGTGCCAGCAGACCGGGACTAGCCACTGACAATGAGCAGTTCTTC
CASRPGLATDNEQFF
>.|TRBV4-2|TRBJ2-5|.
TGTGCCAGCAGCCAAGAGAGAGGAGGAGGGAGTGAGACCCAGTACTTC
CASSQERGGGSETQYF
>.|TRBV11-3|TRBJ2-5|TRBD2
TGTGCCAGCAGCTTAGGCATAGCGGGAGGGCAAGAGACCCAGTACTTC
CASSLGIAGGQETQYF
>.|TRBV30|TRBJ1-1|.
TGTGCCTGGAGGTGGGGAGGTTTGAACACTGAAGCTTTCTTT
CAWRWGGLNTEAFF
>.|TRBV6-5|TRBJ2-3|.
TGTGCCAGCAGCCCGGGGGACGCCGCCACAGATACGCAGTATTTT
CASSPGDAATDTQYF
>.|TRBV18|TRBJ1-4|.
TGTGCCAGCACCCGGGACAAGAATGAAAAACTGTTTTTT
CASTRDKNEKLFF
>.|TRBV11-2|TRBJ1-3|.
TGTGCCAGCAGCTTAGCCCAGACAGCACAGGTGACTGGAAACACCATATATTTT
CASSLAQTAQVTGNTIYF
>.|TRBV7-2|TRBJ2-1|TRBD2
TGTGCCAGCAGCCCCGGACTAGCGGGGTACAATGAGCAGTTCTTC
CASSPGLAGYNEQFF
>.|TRBV4-1|TRBJ2-2|.
TGCGCCAGCAGCCAAGAGTGGGGCCGGGAGCTGTTTTTT
CASSQEWGRELFF
>.|TRBV9|TRBJ2-1|TRBD2
TGTGCCAGCAGCGTTGGGACTAGCGGGCTTTGGAATGAGCAGTTCTTC
CASSVGTSGLWNEQFF
>.|TRBV27|TRBJ2-1|.
TGTGCCAGCAGTTTTAACTCGAATGAGCAGTTCTTC
CASSFNSNEQFF
>.|TRBV6-5|TRBJ1-3|.
TGTGCCAGCAGTCCGGGTAGCTCTGGAAACACCATATATTTT
CASSPGSSGNTIYF
>.|TRBV18|TRBJ1-2|.
TGTGCCAGCTCACCGGACAGTGAAGGTCTCTACTATGGCTACACCTTC
CASSPDSEGLYYGYTF
>.|TRBV7-3|TRBJ1-1|.
TGTGCCAGCAGCTCGTTTGGGGGGGGAGAGACTGAAGCTTTCTTT
CASSSFGGGETEAFF
>.|TRBV21-1|TRBJ1-1|.
TGTGCCAGCAGCAAAGAACTCAACGAACGGAACAGGGATGGGTGTAGGGACACTGAAGCTTTCTTT
CASSKELNERNRDGCRDTEAFF
>.|TRBV30|TRBJ1-2|.
TGTGCCTGGAGTCGGAGTGGCTACACCTTC
CAWSRSGYTF
>.|TRBV4-1|TRBJ1-2|.
TGCGCCAGCGGGGAGGGGAGGGTTTGGACAAACTATGGCTACACCTTC
CASGEGRVWTNYGYTF
>.|TRBV4-1|TRBJ2-7|TRBD2
TGCGCCAGCAGCCGAGAGGGACTAGCGGGTGTTTCCTACGAGCAGTACTTC
CASSREGLAGVSYEQYF
>once|TRBV7-9|TRBJ1-2|TRBD1
TGTGCCAGCAGCTCCTCAGGGGGCATCGGCTACACCTTC
CASSSSGGIGYTF
>.|TRBV19|TRBJ2-3|TRBD2
TGTGCCAGTAGACTAGCGGGCCTACCTCCTAGCACAGATACGCAGTATTTT
CASRLAGLPPSTDTQYF
>.|TRBV9|TRBJ1-1|.
TGTGCCAGCAGCCTCACAGGGTTCACTGAAGCTTTCTTT
CASSLTGFTEAFF
>.|TRBV5-1|TRBJ2-3|.
TGCGCCAGCAGCGTTAGAGAAAGCCCAGATACGCAGTATTTT
CASSVRESPDTQYF
>once|TRBV28|TRBJ2-7|TRBD1
TGTGCCAGCGGGCTGACCGGGACAGGGAAGCTCGAGCAGTACTTC
CASGLTGTGKLEQYF
>.|TRBV7-9|TRBJ2-7|.
TGTGCCAGCAGCTTAGCGGGCCCAGGGCCTCCCTACGAGCAGTACTTC
CASSLAGPGPPYEQYF
>once|TRBV5-6|TRBJ2-7|.
TGTGCCAGCAGCCTCCTCCTGACTACAAACTACGAGCAGTACTTC
CASSLLLTTNYEQYF
>.|TRBV27|TRBJ1-5|TRBD1
TGTGCCAGCAGTCCGACAGGGAATAGCAATCAGCCCCAGCATTTT
CASSPTGNSNQPQHF